The source of this T cell receptor beta chain is a study of regulatory T cells in long-lasting Graves disease. General observations from the study: The small sample size may have reduced accuracy. Clonotypes that were public and shared totalled about 2,500 in persistent patients versus over 800 in new patients.

The CDR3 length is 18 residues. The germline V gene has CDR1 LNHNV and CDR2 YYDKDF (reference sequence). Trimming removed 3 bases from V and 1 base from J; junction bases left unmatched: 8. Relying on iRepertoire HTBI primers and Arm-PCR of CDR3 regions, the team built TCR beta libraries. MiXCR was run by TCRdb on the multiplex PCR reads, yielding one entry per CDR3 protein. The data contain 350,000 to 500,000 distinct CDR3 sequences, over 20% of them singletons. Turning to this clonotype: No antigen is known for it.

Time point defined: persistent/refractory GD, antithyroid drugs over 5 years with positive TRAb. Researchers made the TCR library from RNA that was extracted from PBMCs. As a group, patients came from one endocrinology department in Xi'an, China. The collection involved drawing roughly 10 milliliters of peripheral blood into EDTA tubes. Sequences were derived from peripheral blood mononuclear cells (PBMCs), sampled when the disease was refractory, from a patient treated with antithyroid drugs. The chain has TRBV15 and TRBJ2-4, with 11 bases matching TRBD2. The sequence derives from a female donor with Graves disease. CDR3 coding DNA: TGTGCCACCAGCAGTAGTCTAGCGGGAGGAATGGCCAAAAACATTCAGTACTTC. Translated, it gives CATSSSLAGGMAKNIQYF.